This entry lists 27 T cell receptor beta chains sequenced from one sample in a study of blood T cell repertoires in COVID-19. Using immunoSEQ multiplex PCR, the repertoire was profiled, and TCRdb retains in-frame clones only, with some absent. The sample includes a few hundred thousand clones, approximately 86% of them seen just once. The sample consisted of PBMCs or T cells enriched from blood (not recorded which). These receptors all come from a woman aged 50 to 60 who had recovered from COVID-19.

The rearrangement uses TRBV5-6 and TRBJ1-1; D is uncertain. The CDR3 runs to 16 residues. CDR1 is SGHDT and CDR2 is YYEEEE in the germline V gene. V dropped 2 bases and J dropped 7 bases, with 21 bases sitting between them. CDR3 nucleotide sequence: TGTGCCAGCAGCTTTAGGTCGGGGTACCTCTTGGGTGAAGCTTTCTTT. Its protein product is CASSFRSGYLLGEAFF.

The chain couples TRBV5-1 to TRBJ1-1, with D uncertain. Germline loops: CDR1 SGHRS, CDR2 YFSETQ. This CDR3 has 13 amino acids. V was pared by 6 bases and J by 5 bases, with 14 bases between. This CDR3 is CASNSGWATEAFF. The CDR3 nucleotides read TGCGCCAGCAACTCTGGGTGGGCGACTGAAGCTTTCTTT.

Concerning this clone itself: Relative to the germline gene, one junction end is altered; a read error may explain this. The chain couples TRBV6-1 to TRBJ1-1; 8 nucleotides match TRBD1. Germline CDR1 MNHNS, CDR2 SASEGT. CDR3 length: 13 amino acids. The CDR3 here is CASSEGTGGEAFF. CDR3 nucleotide sequence: TGTGCCAGCAGCGAAGGGACAGGAGGTGAAGCTTTCTTT.

The chain combines TRBV30 with TRBJ1-1; the D is unclear. The germline V gene encodes CDR1 GTSNPN and CDR2 SVGIG (reference sequence). The CDR3 totals 11 residues. The V end was cut by 6 bases, the J end by 3 bases, with 8 bases between. This chain's CDR3 is CACLPDTEAFF. The DNA of the CDR3 is TGTGCCTGTCTACCGGACACTGAAGCTTTCTTT.

V usage is TRBV6-5 and J usage is TRBJ1-1; the D gene is possibly TRBD1 (5 bases). V shed 3 bases and J shed 4 bases, with 12 bases lying between them. CDR3 length: 14 amino acids. Germline V gives CDR1 MNHEY, CDR2 SVGAGI. CDR3 in amino acids: CASSYMGGATEAFF. CDR3 nucleotide sequence: TGTGCCAGCAGTTATATGGGGGGAGCCACTGAAGCTTTCTTT.

This clone showed up many times. The chain carries TRBV5-1 and TRBJ2-7, with TRBD1 matching 7 bases. CDR1 is SGHRS, CDR2 YFSETQ, per germline. V dropped 5 bases and J dropped 3; count of bases not matched to a gene: 11. This CDR3 contains 15 residues. The CDR3 DNA reads TGCGCCAGCAGGGTTGGGGCACAGGGGAGCTACGAGCAGTACTTC. Protein: CASRVGAQGSYEQYF. The complete variable domain, with remaining parts taken from reference TRBV5-1 and TRBJ2-7, reads KAGVTQTPRYLIKTRGQQVTLSCSPISGHRSVSWYQQTPGQGLQFLFEYFSETQRNKGNFPGRFSGRQFSNSRSEMNVSTLELGDSALYLCASRVGAQGSYEQYFGPGTRLTVT.

The CDR3 DNA sequence: TGTGCCTGGAATACCGGGACAGGGAATGAAAAACTGTTTTTT. It encodes CAWNTGTGNEKLFF. The chain is built from TRBV30 and TRBJ1-4; 9 positions match TRBD1. The CDR3 is 14 amino acids. V was clipped by 4 bases and J by 5 bases; unmatched bases: 5. The germline V gene has CDR1 GTSNPN and CDR2 SVGIG (reference sequence). Drawing the rest from reference TRBV30 and TRBJ1-4, the complete variable domain is SQTIHQWPATLVQPVGSPLSLECTVEGTSNPNLYWYRQAAGRGLQLLFYSVGIGQISSEVPQNLSASRPQDRQFILSSKKLLLSDSGFYLCAWNTGTGNEKLFFGSGTQLSVL.

V usage is TRBV7-9 and J usage is TRBJ2-2, with D perhaps TRBD1 (5 bases). Germline V lookup: CDR1 SEHNR, CDR2 FQNEAQ (reference sequence). The CDR3 extends over 13 amino acids. Trimming removed 2 bases from V and 7 bases from J, with 8 bases in between. The CDR3 DNA is TGTGCCAGCAGCTTAAGGGGAATCGGGGAGCTGTTTTTT. As protein: CASSLRGIGELFF.

This clone was picked up one time. The chain carries TRBV3-1 (or the pseudogene TRBV3-2) and TRBJ1-2; no clear D. This CDR3 has 13 amino acids. The V and J ends lost 1 base and 3 bases respectively, with 6 bases between them. Germline V gives CDR1 LGHDT, CDR2 YNNKEL (reference sequence). The CDR3: CASSQVRYYGYTF. For the CDR3, the DNA is TGTGCCAGCAGCCAAGTCCGGTACTATGGCTACACCTTC.

The rearrangement links TRBV5-4 to TRBJ2-3; 10 bases match TRBD2. Looked up from germline, CDR1 is SGHNT and CDR2 is YYREEE (reference sequence). This CDR3 contains 18 residues. V dropped 6 bases and J dropped 4; count of bases not matched to a gene: 17. The CDR3 DNA reads as TGTGCCAGCACCTCTCCCGAGGGGACTAGCGACCGACCAGATACGCAGTATTTT. Protein product: CASTSPEGTSDRPDTQYF.

J is TRBJ1-3 and V is TRBV5-4; 9 bases are shared with TRBD1. Germline assignment: CDR1 SGHNT and CDR2 YYREEE (reference sequence). This CDR3 is 15 amino acids long. The junction had 6 bases not matched to a gene; V was cut back by 4 bases and J by 4 bases. The CDR3 DNA follows: TGTGCCAGCAGCATGGACAGGGGATCGGGAAACACCATATATTTT. It yields the protein CASSMDRGSGNTIYF.

This clone is a singleton in its sample. V gene TRBV3-1 (or the pseudogene TRBV3-2) combines with J gene TRBJ1-2; TRBD1 is a possible D gene (5 bases). This CDR3 is built from 14 residues. In germline, CDR1 is LGHDT, CDR2 YNNKEL (reference sequence). The V end was cut by 2 bases, the J end by 8 bases, with 15 bases between. The CDR3 spells CASSQSQGRGGYTF. The CDR3 nucleotides read TGTGCCAGCAGCCAATCCCAGGGCCGTGGGGGCTACACCTTC.

The J gene is TRBJ2-7, the V gene TRBV5-6, with 10 bases identical to TRBD2. V lost 4 bases and J lost 4; bases outside the gene matches: 8. Germline CDR1 SGHDT, CDR2 YYEEEE. CDR3 size: 15 residues. CDR3 bases: TGTGCCAGCAGCGAACTAGCGGGAAGTCCATACGAGCAGTACTTC. Encoded protein: CASSELAGSPYEQYF.

The chain is built from TRBV7-2 and TRBJ1-4; 7 nucleotides agree with TRBD1. Germline CDR1 is SGHTA and CDR2 is FQGNSA. The CDR3 is made up of 13 amino acids. The V and J ends lost 4 bases and 5 bases, in that order; junction bases with no gene match: 1. CDR3 sequence reads: CASSSDRNEKLFF. The CDR3, as DNA: TGTGCCAGCAGCTCGGACAGGAATGAAAAACTGTTTTTT. The full variable domain, rest sourced from reference TRBV7-2 and TRBJ1-4, is GAGVSQSPSNKVTEKGKDVELRCDPISGHTALYWYRQSLGQGLEFLIYFQGNSAPDKSGLPSDRFSAERTGGSVSTLTIQRTQQEDSAVYLCASSSDRNEKLFFGSGTQLSVL.

V is TRBV5-1 and J is TRBJ2-1; no reliable D call. Looked up from germline, CDR1 is SGHRS and CDR2 is YFSETQ. The V gene lost 0 bases and the J gene lost 5 bases, with 6 bases spanning the gap. CDR3 size: 13 residues. The CDR3 loop reads CASSLAVDNEQFF. In nucleotides, the CDR3 is TGCGCCAGCAGCTTGGCGGTGGACAATGAGCAGTTCTTC.

The rearrangement uses TRBV7-9 and TRBJ2-5; 7 bases agree with TRBD1. The CDR3 is 14 residues long. The V segment lost 3 bases and the J segment 5 bases; nucleotides outside the gene matches: 6. Per germline, CDR1 SEHNR and CDR2 FQNEAQ (reference sequence). The CDR3 spells CASSFPGGLETQYF. CDR3 coding DNA: TGTGCCAGCAGCTTCCCAGGGGGTTTGGAGACCCAGTACTTC.

For this clone: The same CDR3 also results from other DNA sequences found in this sample. This chain links TRBV7-2 with TRBJ2-7, with 7 bases fitting TRBD2. This CDR3 has 13 residues. J was trimmed by 2 bases and V by 4 bases; bases with no gene match: 2. Per germline, CDR1 SGHTA and CDR2 FQGNSA. The chain's CDR3 is CASSYGLAYEQYF. DNA for the CDR3: TGTGCCAGCAGCTACGGACTAGCCTACGAGCAGTACTTC. The full variable domain, with the rest looked up from reference TRBV7-2 and TRBJ2-7, is GAGVSQSPSNKVTEKGKDVELRCDPISGHTALYWYRQSLGQGLEFLIYFQGNSAPDKSGLPSDRFSAERTGGSVSTLTIQRTQQEDSAVYLCASSYGLAYEQYFGPGTRLTVT.

This clone was observed once. This rearrangement joins TRBV27 to TRBJ2-5; tentative D call: TRBD2 (6 bases). The CDR3 contains 13 residues. The V end was cut by 4 bases, the J end by 8 bases, with 14 bases between. Per the germline V gene, CDR1 is MNHEY and CDR2 is SMNVEV (reference sequence). The CDR3 protein is CASSSSRGSTQYF. DNA for the CDR3: TGTGCCAGCAGTTCCTCACGGGGGAGCACCCAGTACTTC.

This chain joins TRBV5-1 and TRBJ1-2; 8 bases are a match to TRBD1. The CDR3 sequence is 15 residues long. V trimming: 4 bases; J trimming: 6 bases; junction bases outside the gene matches: 11. Germline V CDR1 and CDR2: SGHRS, YFSETQ. In nucleotides, the CDR3 is TGCGCCAGCAGCCAGGCCGGGACAGGAATTGATGGCTACACCTTC. As protein: CASSQAGTGIDGYTF.

This rearrangement joins TRBV6-5 to TRBJ2-3; maybe TRBD2 (6 bases). V was cut by 2 bases and J by 8 bases, with 17 bases left in between. Germline V gene lookup returns CDR1 MNHEY and CDR2 SVGAGI. This CDR3 has 15 residues. This CDR3 reads CASSYPPDSGGTQYF. DNA for the CDR3: TGTGCCAGCAGTTACCCCCCGGACTCCGGGGGTACGCAGTATTTT.

The chain combines TRBV5-1 with TRBJ2-2, with 7 bases fitting TRBD1. CDR1 is SGHRS and CDR2 is YFSETQ in the germline V gene. V was clipped by 3 bases and J by 1 base; unmatched bases: 3. This CDR3 region has 15 residues. As DNA, the CDR3 is TGCGCCAGCAGCTCAGGGGACAGGAACACCGGGGAGCTGTTTTTT. This sequence encodes CASSSGDRNTGELFF. The full variable domain, its missing parts supplied by reference TRBV5-1 and TRBJ2-2, is KAGVTQTPRYLIKTRGQQVTLSCSPISGHRSVSWYQQTPGQGLQFLFEYFSETQRNKGNFPGRFSGRQFSNSRSEMNVSTLELGDSALYLCASSSGDRNTGELFFGEGSRLTVL.

The rearrangement links TRBV9 to TRBJ2-2, with D uncertain. The length of the CDR3 is 15 residues. Germline V gene lookup returns CDR1 SGDLS and CDR2 YYNGEE. Trimming took 0 bases from V and 5 from J, leaving 11 bases between them. This CDR3 reads CASSVGDLRTGELFF. The CDR3 DNA sequence: TGTGCCAGCAGCGTAGGTGACTTAAGGACCGGGGAGCTGTTTTTT.

The CDR3 DNA reads as TGTGCCAGCAGCCCAGGGACTAGCGGAAATTTTGATACGCAGTATTTT. This codes for CASSPGTSGNFDTQYF. The genes are TRBV5-4 and TRBJ2-3; 11 nucleotides match TRBD2. CDR3 length equals 16 residues. Germline values: CDR1 SGHNT, CDR2 YYREEE (reference sequence). Germline trimming cut 4 bases from V and 6 bases from J; bases unmatched to any gene: 10.

In its sample, this clone was seen once. The chain is built from TRBV7-6 and TRBJ1-4; 8 nucleotides line up with TRBD1. CDR3 length: 13 amino acids. The germline V gene has CDR1 SGHVS and CDR2 FNYEAQ. The junction had 8 bases not matched to a gene; V was cut back by 9 bases and J by 8 bases. CDR3 coding DNA: TGTGCCAGTTCAGGGGGCTATAACGAAAAACTGTTTTTT. The encoded protein is CASSGGYNEKLFF.

V is TRBV27 and J is TRBJ2-3, with 9 bases that match TRBD1. CDR3 length: 14 residues. Germline V CDR1 and CDR2: MNHEY, SMNVEV (reference sequence). J gave up 3 bases and V 5 bases, and 3 bases lay outside the gene matches. CDR3 loop: CASSGTGRTDTQYF. In DNA form, the CDR3 reads TGTGCCAGCAGTGGGACAGGGCGGACAGATACGCAGTATTTT.

This clone was seen only a few times. The chain couples TRBV2 to TRBJ2-2; a possible D gene is TRBD2 (5 bases). This CDR3 contains 15 residues. Per the germline V gene, CDR1 is SNHLY and CDR2 is FYNNEI. Deletions cut 7 bases from V and 3 bases from J, with 15 bases between. CDR3 DNA: TGTGCCAGCAATGGACGGACCGGGGACACCGGGGAGCTGTTTTTT. It translates to CASNGRTGDTGELFF. Filled out from reference TRBV2 and TRBJ2-2, the complete variable domain reads EPEVTQTPSHQVTQMGQEVILRCVPISNHLYFYWYRQILGQKVEFLVSFYNNEISEKSEIFDDQFSVERPDGSNFTLKIRSTKLEDSAMYFCASNGRTGDTGELFFGEGSRLTVL.

This clone was observed a few times. This chain uses TRBV19 with TRBJ2-7; perhaps TRBD1 as D (5 bases). The CDR3 is 13 residues long. Germline V gene lookup returns CDR1 LNHDA and CDR2 SQIVND (reference sequence). The germline V and J ends were trimmed by 6 bases and 0 bases, with 9 bases remaining between them. In DNA form, the CDR3 reads TGTGCCAGTAGCTCGACAGACTCCTACGAGCAGTACTTC. This translates into CASSSTDSYEQYF.